This TCR beta chain appears in the sequencing data of a study of early T cells in non-severe SARS-CoV-2 infection. Overall study: Sequencing of bulk RNA from unsorted whole blood was done, without chain pairing.

CDR1 SNHLY and CDR2 FYNNEI come from the germline V gene. This CDR3 spans 11 amino acids. With 7 bases removed from V and 0 bases from J, the gap between germline ends came to 3 bases. A few counts support this clonotype. Its antigen is unknown. Molecules of cDNA were individually given unique molecular identifiers that were attached to them. TCRdb re-analysed the 5' RACE reads in MiXCR, keeping a single row per CDR3 protein. The sample contains approximately 71,000 distinct CDR3 sequences, around 9.9% of which appear only once. Findings and limits, study-wide: VDJdb-based annotation leaned toward anti-spike CD8 responses and missed private and CD4 specificities.

This sequence originates from an adult who was a healthcare worker with PCR-confirmed SARS-CoV-2 infection or an uninfected control (not recorded which). V gene TRBV2 combines with J gene TRBJ1-1, with unresolved D. Material for sequencing was whole blood. The chain's CDR3 is CASKVNTEAFF. Here the CDR3 DNA reads TGTGCCAGCAAAGTGAACACTGAAGCTTTCTTT.